One sample yielded the 17 T cell receptor beta chains listed below, sequenced in a study of blood T cell repertoires in COVID-19. Method: immunoSEQ multiplex PCR; TCRdb's copy keeps in-frame clones and lacks some. Of approximately 85,000 clones in the sample, about nine tenths were seen once. Sequenced: peripheral blood. These TCRs come from a man aged 50 or older with active or convalescent COVID-19.

This rearrangement joins TRBV5-1 to TRBJ2-2, with D maybe TRBD1 (5 bases). Trimming shortened V by 2 bases and J by 2 bases, and 10 bases separated the two germline ends. Germline values: CDR1 SGHRS, CDR2 YFSETQ. The length of the CDR3 is 15 residues. CDR3 DNA: TGCGCCAGCAGCTTTACCCAGGGAAACACCGGGGAGCTGTTTTTT. Translation: CASSFTQGNTGELFF.

The rearrangement joins TRBV7-2 to TRBJ1-3; the D is unclear. With 2 bases removed from V and 0 bases from J, the gap between germline ends came to 14 bases. Per germline, CDR1 SGHTA and CDR2 FQGNSA. CDR3 length: 17 residues. CDR3 sequence (DNA): TGTGCCAGCAGCTTACTAGGCCTTCGGGGCTCTGGAAACACCATATATTTT. This gives the protein CASSLLGLRGSGNTIYF. The full variable domain, in which reference TRBV7-2 and TRBJ1-3 provide the parts outside the CDR3, is GAGVSQSPSNKVTEKGKDVELRCDPISGHTALYWYRQSLGQGLEFLIYFQGNSAPDKSGLPSDRFSAERTGGSVSTLTIQRTQQEDSAVYLCASSLLGLRGSGNTIYFGEGSWLTVV.

This chain uses TRBV6-5 with TRBJ2-7, with TRBD2 matching 7 bases. Germline loops: CDR1 MNHEY, CDR2 SVGAGI. The CDR3 loop spans 12 amino acids. With V trimmed by 5 bases and J by 5 bases, 3 bases remained unmatched. CDR3 amino acids: CASSRGENEQYF. The CDR3 DNA follows: TGTGCCAGCAGTCGGGGGGAAAACGAGCAGTACTTC.

The V and J genes are TRBV27 and TRBJ1-1, with D possibly TRBD1 on 6 matching bases. The CDR3 totals 14 residues. Trimming left V 1 base short and J 3 bases short, with 9 bases between. The germline V gene has CDR1 MNHEY and CDR2 SMNVEV (reference sequence). CDR3 sequence: CASSLYPGDTEAFF. In DNA form, the CDR3 reads TGTGCCAGCAGTTTATATCCAGGGGACACTGAAGCTTTCTTT.

The chain is built from TRBV5-4 and TRBJ2-5, with 9 bases fitting TRBD2. Germline trimming cut 0 bases from V and 1 base from J; bases unmatched to any gene: 4. The germline V gene has CDR1 SGHNT and CDR2 YYREEE (reference sequence). This CDR3 has 16 residues. CDR3 DNA: TGTGCCAGCAGCTTGGGGAGCGGGGGGCCCCAAGAGACCCAGTACTTC. Its protein is CASSLGSGGPQETQYF.

This clone was detected once. The gene calls are TRBV4-2 and TRBJ2-1; 10 bases line up with TRBD2. The CDR3 is 16 residues long. Germline loops: CDR1 LGHNA, CDR2 YNFKEQ. The V segment lost 3 bases and the J segment 2 bases; nucleotides outside the gene matches: 4. Here the CDR3 DNA reads TGTGCCAGCAGCCAGATAAGCGGGAGGGCCTACAATGAGCAGTTCTTC. It codes for CASSQISGRAYNEQFF.

CDR3 residues: CASSSRDRVNEKLFF. As DNA, the CDR3 is TGTGCCAGCAGCAGCCGGGACAGGGTTAATGAAAAACTGTTTTTT. This sequence joins TRBV3-1 (or the pseudogene TRBV3-2) and TRBJ1-4; 9 positions match TRBD1. The length of the CDR3 is 15 residues. Trimming took 5 bases from V and 4 from J; bases not matched to a gene: 5. Germline assignment: CDR1 LGHDT and CDR2 YNNKEL (reference sequence).

To note about this clone: The identical CDR3 is also encoded by other nucleotide sequences in the sample. This sequence joins TRBV12-3 or TRBV12-4 and TRBJ1-1, with 7 bases that match TRBD1. The CDR3 has 13 amino acids. V lost 1 base, J lost 4 bases, and 0 bases stayed unmatched. Here the CDR3 reads CASSLGQGTEAFF. In DNA form, the CDR3 reads TGTGCCAGCAGTTTAGGACAGGGCACTGAAGCTTTCTTT.

The chain carries TRBV3-1 (or the pseudogene TRBV3-2) and TRBJ1-2; D is perhaps TRBD1 (5 bases). V lost 3 bases and J 4 bases, leaving 9 bases between the germline ends. Germline V CDR1 and CDR2: LGHDT, YNNKEL (reference sequence). This CDR3 has 13 amino acids. In nucleotides, the CDR3 is TGTGCCAGCAGCCACCGGGACTTCTATGGCTACACCTTC. It yields the protein CASSHRDFYGYTF.

This rearrangement joins TRBV4-1 to TRBJ2-1, with TRBD2 identical over 13 bases. Trimming took 1 base from V and 4 from J; bases not matched to a gene: 10. CDR1 is MGHRA and CDR2 is YSYEKL in the germline V gene. The CDR3 length is 19 residues. CDR3 bases: TGCGCCAGCAGCCAAGCGGAAAGACTAGCGGGAGGAAATTACAATGAGCAGTTCTTC. Protein sequence: CASSQAERLAGGNYNEQFF.

This clone appeared a single time. The chain employs TRBV12-3 or TRBV12-4 and TRBJ1-1; 10 nucleotides align to TRBD1. The length of the CDR3 is 13 residues. V gave up 4 bases and J gave up 9 bases; unmatched junction bases: 5. The CDR3 DNA reads as TGTGCCAGCAGTTCGGGACAGGGGACTAAAGCTTTCTTT. This sequence encodes CASSSGQGTKAFF.

The V call is TRBV13, the J call TRBJ1-1; D may be TRBD1 (5 bases). V lost 5 bases, J lost 6 bases, and 19 bases lay in between. Germline values: CDR1 PRHDT, CDR2 FYEKMQ (reference sequence). The CDR3 is 15 residues long. The CDR3 is CASSPGGTNAAEAFF. In DNA, the CDR3 is TGTGCCAGCAGCCCAGGAGGGACTAACGCCGCTGAAGCTTTCTTT.

The CDR3 coding sequence is TGTGCCAGTAGACAGGGGGCCGGCAATCAGCCCCAGCATTTT. This translates into CASRQGAGNQPQHF. The chain couples TRBV19 to TRBJ1-5; the match to TRBD1 covers 9 bases. The germline V gene encodes CDR1 LNHDA and CDR2 SQIVND (reference sequence). V lost 6 bases and J lost 2; bases outside the gene matches: 2. CDR3 length: 14 amino acids. The complete variable domain, with remaining parts taken from reference TRBV19 and TRBJ1-5, reads DGGITQSPKYLFRKEGQNVTLSCEQNLNHDAMYWYRQDPGQGLRLIYYSQIVNDFQKGDIAEGYSVSREKKESFPLTVTSAQKNPTAFYLCASRQGAGNQPQHFGDGTRLSIL.

The chain carries TRBV6-5 and TRBJ1-3, with D possibly being TRBD1 (6 bases). The CDR3 length is 13 residues. CDR1 and CDR2 (germline): MNHEY, SVGAGI. The germline V and J ends were trimmed by 7 bases and 2 bases, with 9 bases remaining between them. CDR3 region: CASTGTTGNTIYF. DNA for the CDR3: TGTGCCAGCACCGGGACAACTGGAAACACCATATATTTT.

In the case of this clone: Its ends do not fully match the called genes, so a read error is possible. This chain uses TRBV6-2 or TRBV6-3 with TRBJ2-1, with 15 bases matching TRBD2. This CDR3 spans 18 amino acids. Per germline, CDR1 MNHEY and CDR2 SVGEGT. CDR3 bases: TGTGCCAGCAGTTACCACCGACAGCGGACTAGCGGGGGGGCCCTCGGAATCTTC. Translation gives CASSYHRQRTSGGALGIF.

The chain has TRBV24-1 and TRBJ2-3; weak D call: TRBD2 (5 bases). CDR1 KGHDR and CDR2 SFDVKD come from the germline V gene. V lost 6 bases, J lost 0 bases, and 6 bases lay in between. There are 13 residues in the CDR3. The CDR3 DNA is TGTGCCACCAGTCGGGGAAGCACAGATACGCAGTATTTT. Protein sequence: CATSRGSTDTQYF.

The chain combines TRBV9 with TRBJ2-1; perhaps TRBD2 as D (6 bases). V shed 0 bases and J shed 5 bases, with 15 bases lying between them. CDR3 length: 16 amino acids. Germline CDR1 is SGDLS and CDR2 is YYNGEE. The CDR3 sequence: CASSVALASVDNEQFF. CDR3 sequence (DNA): TGTGCCAGCAGCGTAGCTCTCGCTAGCGTGGACAATGAGCAGTTCTTC.